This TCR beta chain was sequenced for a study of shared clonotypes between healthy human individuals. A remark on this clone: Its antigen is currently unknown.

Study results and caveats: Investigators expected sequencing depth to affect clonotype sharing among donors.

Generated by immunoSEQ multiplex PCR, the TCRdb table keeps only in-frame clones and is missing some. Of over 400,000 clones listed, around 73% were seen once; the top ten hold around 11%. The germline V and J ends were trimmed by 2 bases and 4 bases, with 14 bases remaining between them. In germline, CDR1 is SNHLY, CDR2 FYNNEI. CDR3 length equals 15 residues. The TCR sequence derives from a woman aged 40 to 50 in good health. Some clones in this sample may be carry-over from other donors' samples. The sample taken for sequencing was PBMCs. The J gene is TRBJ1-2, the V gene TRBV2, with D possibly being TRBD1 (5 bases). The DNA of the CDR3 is TGTGCCAGCAGTGAAATAAGGGACGTCGCCTATGGCTACACCTTC. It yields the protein CASSEIRDVAYGYTF. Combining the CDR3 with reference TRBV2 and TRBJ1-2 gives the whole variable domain EPEVTQTPSHQVTQMGQEVILRCVPISNHLYFYWYRQILGQKVEFLVSFYNNEISEKSEIFDDQFSVERPDGSNFTLKIRSTKLEDSAMYFCASSEIRDVAYGYTFGSGTRLTVV.